This T cell receptor (beta chain) comes out of a study of Graves' ophthalmopathy and Graves' hyperthyroidism. General study findings and limits: Using 13 signatures, a model distinguished ophthalmopathy from stable hyperthyroidism, reaching around 88% sensitivity and 81.08% specificity.

This clonotype showed up many times. Its cognate antigen is unknown. V gave up 5 bases and J gave up 7 bases, with 14 bases separating them. The CDR3 is 13 amino acids. Stable hyperthyroidism meant no progression to ophthalmopathy within 18 months of follow-up. The PBMCs were taken from less than 11 ml of fresh peripheral blood. Using RNA transcripts, the TCR beta CDR3 regions were amplified. Second-round multiplex PCR came after first-round RT-PCR with HTBI primers. TCRdb re-derived calls from the multiplex PCR reads in MiXCR, one entry per CDR3 protein. The sample lists roughly 610,000 distinct CDR3 sequences; about 24% were seen once.

The origin of this receptor is a woman younger than 35 with stable Graves' hyperthyroidism. Some clones in this sample may be carry-over from other donors' samples. The specimen was peripheral blood. The chain recombines TRBV12-3 or TRBV12-4 with TRBJ1-1; no clear D gene. The CDR3 protein is CASSPSAAIEAFF. CDR3 DNA: TGTGCCAGCAGTCCCAGCGCTGCTATTGAAGCTTTCTTT.